A selection of T cell receptor beta chains follows, all from one sample in a study of OX40 agonist ivuxolimab in advanced cancers. Profiling relied on immunoSEQ multiplex PCR, and the TCRdb table lists in-frame clones only, not all of them. Altogether around 18,000 clones are present, 85% to 90% being singletons, with the ten largest covering roughly 34%. Specimen: CD4+ or CD8+ T cells sorted from blood, collected in a trial of the OX40 agonist ivuxolimab. Receptor source: an adult with an advanced solid tumor such as melanoma, head and neck, liver or kidney cancer. The CDR3 runs from the conserved cysteine through the conserved F or W. The D gene is left open where the match is weak. Some rows have no size entry. The others give once, few or many, or a class for an expanded clone.

D gene,J gene,CDR3 length,clone size,V gene,CDR3 DNA,CDR3 protein
NA,TRBJ2-7,14,NA,TRBV13,TGTGCCAGCAGCTTGGGAACAGGGTTCTACGAGCAGTACTTC,CASSLGTGFYEQYF
TRBD2,TRBJ2-1,15,NA,TRBV11-1,TGTGCCAGCAGCCCCGGACTAGCGGGAAAGAGTGAGCAGTTCTTC,CASSPGLAGKSEQFF
NA,TRBJ1-4,13,NA,TRBV7-9,TGTGCCAGCAGCCCGACGGGGAATGAAAAACTGTTTTTT,CASSPTGNEKLFF
NA,TRBJ1-1,12,NA,TRBV18,TGTGCCAGCTCACCTACAGGGTCTGAAGCTTTCTTT,CASSPTGSEAFF
NA,TRBJ2-2,14,once,TRBV25-1,TGTGCCAGCAGTGAATATCAGGGGACCGGGGAGCTGTTTTTT,CASSEYQGTGELFF
TRBD1,TRBJ1-3,20,NA,TRBV19,TGTGCCAATACGATCCCTTCCGGGACAGGGCCTAGTAGTTCTGGAAACACCATATATTTT,CANTIPSGTGPSSSGNTIYF
TRBD2,TRBJ2-3,15,NA,TRBV5-1,TGCGCCAGCAGCTTGTCCCCGGGAGGACCAGATACGCAGTATTTT,CASSLSPGGPDTQYF
NA,TRBJ1-1,12,NA,TRBV11-2,TGTGCCAGCAGCTTCGGAAACACTGAAGCTTTCTTT,CASSFGNTEAFF
TRBD1,TRBJ2-2,16,NA,TRBV11-3,TGTGCCAGCAGCTTAGATCAAGGGACAGAGACCGGGGAGCTGTTTTTT,CASSLDQGTETGELFF
NA,TRBJ2-3,13,NA,TRBV29-1,TGCAGCGTTGATGACAAGAGCACAGATACGCAGTATTTT,CSVDDKSTDTQYF
NA,TRBJ1-1,13,NA,TRBV30,TGTGCCTGGTGGGAGGGGCCTTTGGCTGAAGCTTTCTTT,CAWWEGPLAEAFF
NA,TRBJ2-7,11,NA,TRBV28,TGTGCCAGCAGCCCTAGATACGAGCAGTACTTC,CASSPRYEQYF
TRBD2,TRBJ2-1,15,NA,TRBV27,TGTGCCAGCAGTTTATTAGCGGGAGGGTACAATGAGCAGTTCTTC,CASSLLAGGYNEQFF
NA,TRBJ1-1,10,NA,TRBV19,TGTGCCAGTGGGGGTTCTGAAGCTTTCTTT,CASGGSEAFF
NA,TRBJ2-2,16,NA,TRBV7-5,TGTGCCAGAAGCATATGGACTAGCGCGAACACCGGGGAGCTGTTTTTT,CARSIWTSANTGELFF
TRBD2,TRBJ2-7,16,NA,TRBV28,TGTGCCAGCAGTCCCCCTGGGCTAGCGGGCCTGTACGAGCAGTACTTC,CASSPPGLAGLYEQYF
NA,TRBJ2-7,11,NA,TRBV20-1,TGCAGTGCTAGAGCCACTTACGAGCAGTACTTC,CSARATYEQYF
NA,TRBJ2-1,18,NA,TRBV4-3,TGCGCCAGCAGCAGCTTACCGGCGATCACAACATCCTACAATGAGCAGTTCTTC,CASSSLPAITTSYNEQFF
NA,TRBJ2-6,16,NA,TRBV6-4,TGTGCCAGCAGTGACCAGGGTGAAGATGGGGCCAACGTCCTGACTTTC,CASSDQGEDGANVLTF
NA,TRBJ1-2,15,NA,TRBV4-3,TGCGCCAGCAGCCAAGACGCAGGGTCGAACTATGGCTACACCTTC,CASSQDAGSNYGYTF
TRBD1,TRBJ1-1,14,medium-sized,TRBV19,TGTGCCAGTAGTACAACAGGGGCGAACACTGAAGCTTTCTTT,CASSTTGANTEAFF
NA,TRBJ2-7,15,large,TRBV15,TGTGCCACCAGCAGAGGTAGCGGTCCCGTCTACGAGCAGTACTTC,CATSRGSGPVYEQYF
NA,TRBJ2-7,15,NA,TRBV27,TGTGCCAGCAGGATGTCCAGCCTATCGTCCTACGAGCAGTACTTC,CASRMSSLSSYEQYF
NA,TRBJ2-3,15,NA,TRBV4-1,TGCGCCAGCAGCCGGATGGGGCTTAGCACAGATACGCAGTATTTT,CASSRMGLSTDTQYF
NA,TRBJ2-5,15,NA,TRBV5-1,TGCGCCAGCAGCTTGGTACCGGGCTCCGGGGAGACCCAGTACTTC,CASSLVPGSGETQYF
TRBD1,TRBJ1-5,14,NA,TRBV28,TGTGCCAGCAGTTTAACAGGGGACATTCAGCCCCAGCATTTT,CASSLTGDIQPQHF
NA,TRBJ2-1,17,NA,TRBV5-1,TGCGCCAGCAGCTTAGGAGCCGGGACGGGAAAAGGCAATGAGCAGTTCTTC,CASSLGAGTGKGNEQFF
TRBD1,TRBJ2-7,14,once,TRBV18,TGTGCCAGCTCACCAGGGACAGACGTCTACGAGCAGTACTTC,CASSPGTDVYEQYF
NA,TRBJ2-1,12,NA,TRBV7-9,TGTGCCAGCAGCTTATCTTCCAATGAGCAGTTCTTC,CASSLSSNEQFF
NA,TRBJ1-2,13,once,TRBV28,TGTGCCAGCAGAGGCAGGACTAACTATGGCTACACCTTC,CASRGRTNYGYTF
TRBD1,TRBJ2-3,15,NA,TRBV28,TGTGCCAGCAGTGGGACAGAGTCTAGCACAGATACGCAGTATTTT,CASSGTESSTDTQYF
NA,TRBJ2-5,11,few,TRBV30,TGTGCCTGGATCCGTTCGGAGACCCAGTACTTC,CAWIRSETQYF
NA,TRBJ2-3,15,NA,TRBV28,TGTGCCAGCAAGAGCGGGACAGCCAGCACAGATACGCAGTATTTT,CASKSGTASTDTQYF
NA,TRBJ1-2,16,NA,TRBV28,TGTGCCAGCAGTTCGATTATCGCAGGGGTTGGGTATGGCTACACCTTC,CASSSIIAGVGYGYTF
NA,TRBJ1-1,13,NA,TRBV5-1,TGCGCCTCACGGGAGGGGTTGAGGACTGAAGCTTTCTTT,CASREGLRTEAFF
NA,TRBJ1-1,17,NA,TRBV21-1,TGTGCCAGCAGCGATACGGACAATCAAGTGGGGGACACTGAAGCTTTCTTT,CASSDTDNQVGDTEAFF
TRBD2,TRBJ2-7,15,NA,TRBV7-9,TGTGCCAGCAGCCAATCTCCTAGCGGGAGATACGAGCAGTACTTC,CASSQSPSGRYEQYF
TRBD1,TRBJ2-7,17,NA,TRBV7-9,TGTGCCAGCAGTCTTCTCTTCTCCCCCGGGACAGGGTACGAGCAGTACTTC,CASSLLFSPGTGYEQYF
TRBD2,TRBJ2-5,15,NA,TRBV5-1,TGCGCCAGCAGCTACAGCGGGAGAGGCCAAGAGACCCAGTACTTC,CASSYSGRGQETQYF
NA,TRBJ2-7,11,NA,TRBV28,TGTGCCAGCAGTGAGGGTTACGAGCAGTACTTC,CASSEGYEQYF
TRBD2,TRBJ2-5,16,NA,TRBV19,TGTGCCAGTAGTATAGATCCCCCGGGACTAGCGGGGGAGCAGTACTTC,CASSIDPPGLAGEQYF
NA,TRBJ2-3,14,NA,TRBV15,TGTGCCACCAGCAGAGAGGATTATTCAGATACGCAGTATTTT,CATSREDYSDTQYF
NA,TRBJ2-6,15,NA,TRBV11-2,TGTGCCAGCAGCTTGCCGGGGGCTGGGGCCAACGTCCTGACTTTC,CASSLPGAGANVLTF
NA,TRBJ1-4,14,NA,TRBV11-3,TGTGCCAGCAGCCGGATTTCGGGGGACGAAAAACTGTTTTTT,CASSRISGDEKLFF
NA,TRBJ1-1,18,NA,TRBV9,TGTGCCAGCAGCTCCACTTTCGGACCCACCCCGCAGAGAACTGAAGCTTTCTTT,CASSSTFGPTPQRTEAFF
NA,TRBJ2-3,14,NA,TRBV7-3,TGTGCCAGCAGCTTAACGTTGGGCACAGATACGCAGTATTTT,CASSLTLGTDTQYF
NA,TRBJ2-7,13,NA,TRBV14,TGTGCCAGCAGCCAAGAGCTGGACTACGAGCAGTACTTC,CASSQELDYEQYF
NA,TRBJ2-2,14,NA,TRBV9,TGTGCCAGCAGCGTAGGAGGGGACACCGGGGAGCTGTTTTTT,CASSVGGDTGELFF
TRBD2,TRBJ2-7,14,few,TRBV9,TGTGCCAGCAGCGGTAGCGGGAGCTCCTACGAGCAGTACTTC,CASSGSGSSYEQYF
NA,TRBJ2-1,15,NA,TRBV4-3,TGCGCCAGCAGCCAAGATATTTTAGGTTCCAATGAGCAGTTCTTC,CASSQDILGSNEQFF
TRBD2,TRBJ2-3,17,NA,TRBV5-6,TGTGCCAGCAGCCTCCGACTAGCGGGCTCTAGCACAGATACGCAGTATTTT,CASSLRLAGSSTDTQYF
NA,TRBJ2-1,13,NA,TRBV2,TGTGCCAGCAGTGAATTTCGTCTCAATGAGCAGTTCTTC,CASSEFRLNEQFF
TRBD2,TRBJ2-1,17,NA,TRBV9,TGTGCCAGCAGCATCGGGACTAGCGGGAGTTCCTACAATGAGCAGTTCTTC,CASSIGTSGSSYNEQFF
NA,TRBJ2-7,16,NA,TRBV28,TGTGCCAGCAGTTTATTGCTCAGGGGAAGCTCCTACGAGCAGTACTTC,CASSLLLRGSSYEQYF
NA,TRBJ2-1,15,NA,TRBV7-2,TGTGCCAGCAGCTTAGCAATAGACTCCTACAATGAGCAGTTCTTC,CASSLAIDSYNEQFF
NA,TRBJ2-1,13,NA,TRBV9,TGTGCCAGCAGCGTAGATGCGCAGGGGAAGCAGTTCTTC,CASSVDAQGKQFF
NA,TRBJ2-7,15,NA,TRBV7-8,TGTGCCAGCAGCTTAGCAGTTACGGGATCTTACGAGCAGTACTTC,CASSLAVTGSYEQYF
NA,TRBJ2-7,13,NA,TRBV7-3,TGTGCCAGCAGCTTAGGGCTATCATCCGAGCAGTACTTC,CASSLGLSSEQYF
NA,TRBJ2-3,11,NA,TRBV11-2,TGTGCCAGCAGCTTAACAGATACGCAGTATTTT,CASSLTDTQYF
NA,TRBJ1-5,11,NA,TRBV28,TGTGCCAGCAGTACGAATCAGCCCCAGCATTTT,CASSTNQPQHF